This T cell receptor beta chain came from a study of T-cell reconstitution after alpha-beta-depleted transplantation in children. J lost 6 bases, V lost 10 bases, and 12 bases had no gene match. The CDR3 is 13 residues long. CDR1 and CDR2 from the germline V gene are ENHRY and SYGVKD. This clonotype was detected a few times. This sample's TCRbeta library carried unique molecular identifier barcodes. Each CDR3 protein gets one entry after TCRdb re-called the PCR reads with MiXCR. The profile shows hundreds of thousands of distinct CDR3 sequences, approximately 20% of them singletons. The sequence was collected from a human donor who donated a stem cell graft to a child with acute lymphoblastic leukemia. The sequenced sample was PBMCs from the stem cell graft donor, obtained from the stem cell graft. The rearrangement uses TRBV10-3 and TRBJ2-7; TRBD1 matches 7 bases. CDR3 in DNA: TGTGCCACCAAGGGGGCGGAGAATGCCGAGCAGTACTTC. It yields the protein CATKGAENAEQYF.